These 23 T cell receptor beta chains were sequenced from one sample in a study of radiation and T cells in renal cell carcinoma. As to time point: baseline pretreatment blood. The treatment: 15 Gy SBRT to primary tumor, nephrectomy 4 weeks later. Libraries were prepared by immunoSEQ multiplex PCR; TCRdb keeps only in-frame clonotypes and omits some of them. The top ten hold less than 7.5% of the sample, which has 50,000 to 75,000 clones, more than 60% seen once. The starting material was blood, obtained from a patient whose treatment included radiotherapy and nephrectomy. All receptors come from a man aged 55-75 years with renal cell carcinoma.

The chain is built from TRBV7-2 and TRBJ2-2; 10 positions match TRBD2. Germline CDR1 and CDR2: SGHTA and FQGNSA. Unmatched junction bases numbered 8, after V lost 7 bases and J lost 6 bases. There are 15 residues in the CDR3. CDR3 protein: CASTLSGGASGELFF. Written as DNA, the CDR3 is TGTGCCAGCACCCTAAGCGGGGGGGCATCCGGGGAGCTGTTTTTT.

J is TRBJ2-5 and V is TRBV30; D gene unclear. This CDR3 has 14 amino acids. V was cut by 1 base and J by 2 bases, with 11 bases left in between. CDR1 and CDR2 from the germline V gene are GTSNPN and SVGIG (reference sequence). The CDR3 spells CAWSEAFYQETQYF. The DNA of the CDR3 is TGTGCCTGGAGTGAGGCCTTCTATCAAGAGACCCAGTACTTC.

The chain uses TRBV19 and TRBJ2-6, with a possible D match to TRBD2 (7 bases). V was cut by 7 bases and J by 2 bases, with 12 bases left in between. The germline CDR1 and CDR2 sequences are LNHDA and SQIVND (reference sequence). This CDR3 is 15 amino acids long. The CDR3 DNA follows: TGTGCCAGTAAAGGAGGGGGGGCTGGGGCCAACGTCCTGACTTTC. This gives the protein CASKGGGAGANVLTF.

V usage is TRBV7-7 and J usage is TRBJ2-2; D is uncertain. Germline V gene lookup returns CDR1 SSHAT and CDR2 FNYEAQ (reference sequence). The CDR3 runs 14 residues. The V gene lost 5 bases and the J gene lost 1 base, with 8 bases spanning the gap. CDR3 protein: CASSASLNTGELFF. Written as DNA, the CDR3 is TGTGCCAGCAGCGCCAGCCTGAACACCGGGGAGCTGTTTTTT.

This chain joins TRBV14 and TRBJ1-2; D is undetermined. Germline values: CDR1 SGHDN, CDR2 FVKESK. The CDR3 has 14 residues. Trimming cost V 0 bases and J 2 bases, with 7 bases left between them. CDR3 nucleotides: TGTGCCAGCAGCCAAGAACCCTCAAACTATGGCTACACCTTC. The encoded protein is CASSQEPSNYGYTF.

The chain combines TRBV11-2 with TRBJ2-1; TRBD1 or TRBD2 may be the D gene (5 bases each). The CDR3 length is 15 residues. V was shortened by 7 bases and J by 0 bases, with 13 bases between the two germline ends. Germline CDR1 is SGHAT and CDR2 is FQNNGV. CDR3 bases: TGTGCCAGCAACATAGACAGCGGCTCCTACAATGAGCAGTTCTTC. Protein product: CASNIDSGSYNEQFF.

This chain links TRBV28 with TRBJ1-2; D possibly corresponds to TRBD1 (6 bases). CDR1 is MDHEN and CDR2 is SYDVKM in the germline V gene. Trimming took 4 bases from V and 4 from J, leaving 22 bases between them. The CDR3 sequence is 17 residues long. The CDR3 spells CASSSLGQGIFSYGYTF. In nucleotides, the CDR3 is TGTGCCAGCAGTTCTTTGGGGCAGGGGATTTTTTCCTATGGCTACACCTTC.

The V gene is TRBV18, the J gene TRBJ2-3; a possible D gene is TRBD2 (5 bases). CDR3 length equals 18 residues. Trimming shortened V by 2 bases and J by 1 base, and 19 bases separated the two germline ends. Germline values: CDR1 KGHSH, CDR2 LQKENI. CDR3 nucleotides: TGTGCCAGCTCACCAGCCACAGCGGCCCTAAGGGGCACAGATACGCAGTATTTT. Translation: CASSPATAALRGTDTQYF.

The chain recombines TRBV10-3 with TRBJ1-2; 11 bases fit TRBD1. The V segment lost 0 bases and the J segment 6 bases; nucleotides outside the gene matches: 12. Germline CDR1 ENHRY, CDR2 SYGVKD. The CDR3 spans 18 residues. CDR3 coding DNA: TGTGCCATCAGTGAGTCGGACAGGGGGCTCAGGACTTCGGATGGCTACACCTTC. It translates to CAISESDRGLRTSDGYTF.

The rearrangement links TRBV9 to TRBJ2-3, with a weak D call TRBD2 (6 bases). Trimming stripped 1 base from V and 0 bases from J, with 12 bases between. This CDR3 has 16 residues. The germline gives CDR1 SGDLS, CDR2 YYNGEE. CDR3 in amino acids: CASSVISGLSTDTQYF. The CDR3 DNA reads as TGTGCCAGCAGCGTAATCTCAGGACTAAGCACAGATACGCAGTATTTT.

The chain joins TRBV11-2 to TRBJ1-1; weak D call: TRBD1 (6 bases). Trimming stripped 3 bases from V and 1 base from J, with 9 bases between. Germline values: CDR1 SGHAT, CDR2 FQNNGV. This CDR3 contains 14 residues. The CDR3 DNA follows: TGTGCCAGCAGCTTTGTACAGGGGAACACTGAAGCTTTCTTT. It encodes CASSFVQGNTEAFF.

This sequence joins TRBV30 and TRBJ2-3, with 10 bases identical to TRBD1. Germline V gives CDR1 GTSNPN, CDR2 SVGIG (reference sequence). J was trimmed by 0 bases and V by 4 bases; bases with no gene match: 7. CDR3 length: 16 amino acids. DNA of the CDR3: TGTGCCTGGAAACTCCGGGACAGGGGTAGCACAGATACGCAGTATTTT. It yields the protein CAWKLRDRGSTDTQYF.

The chain joins TRBV7-2 to TRBJ1-4; D is unclear. CDR1 is SGHTA and CDR2 is FQGNSA in the germline V gene. The CDR3 length is 12 residues. V dropped 2 bases and J dropped 6 bases, with 4 bases sitting between them. The CDR3 loop is CASSLLYEKLFF. CDR3 nucleotide sequence: TGTGCCAGCAGCTTATTATATGAAAAACTGTTTTTT. The full variable domain, with the rest looked up from reference TRBV7-2 and TRBJ1-4, is GAGVSQSPSNKVTEKGKDVELRCDPISGHTALYWYRQSLGQGLEFLIYFQGNSAPDKSGLPSDRFSAERTGGSVSTLTIQRTQQEDSAVYLCASSLLYEKLFFGSGTQLSVL.

The genes are TRBV6-6 and TRBJ2-7; 8 nucleotides agree with TRBD1. V was pared by 6 bases and J by 5 bases, with 9 bases of the junction left unmatched. Germline V lookup: CDR1 MNHNY, CDR2 SVGAGI (reference sequence). This CDR3 has 14 residues. The CDR3 spells CASSPGQGRHEQYF. The CDR3 DNA is TGTGCCAGCAGCCCCGGACAGGGAAGGCACGAGCAGTACTTC.

V is TRBV27 and J is TRBJ2-1; 8 bases map to TRBD2. CDR3 size: 14 residues. The junction had 6 bases not matched to a gene; V was cut back by 2 bases and J by 9 bases. CDR1 and CDR2 from the germline V gene are MNHEY and SMNVEV (reference sequence). The CDR3 spells CASSLGTRGGEQFF. The CDR3 DNA follows: TGTGCCAGCAGTTTAGGGACTAGGGGTGGTGAGCAGTTCTTC.

The chain links TRBV27 to TRBJ1-5; D is ambiguous. CDR1 and CDR2 from the germline V gene are MNHEY and SMNVEV (reference sequence). This CDR3 is 13 amino acids long. V lost 3 bases and J 8 bases, leaving 11 bases between the germline ends. CDR3 protein: CASSFGRGKPQHF. Here the CDR3 DNA reads TGTGCCAGCAGTTTCGGGCGAGGTAAGCCCCAGCATTTT.

V is TRBV4-2 and J is TRBJ1-1; D gene ambiguous. Germline V gives CDR1 LGHNA, CDR2 YNFKEQ. This CDR3 contains 16 residues. V lost 0 bases and J 0 bases, leaving 11 bases between the germline ends. In DNA, the CDR3 is TGTGCCAGCAGCCAAGATCGGGGAACACTGAACACTGAAGCTTTCTTT. Protein: CASSQDRGTLNTEAFF.

This chain uses TRBV29-1 with TRBJ2-3, with no clear D. V lost 4 bases to trimming and J lost 0 bases, with 11 bases between them. The CDR3 loop spans 14 amino acids. The germline CDR1 and CDR2 sequences are SQVTM and ANQGSEA. This CDR3 is CSVGQWGSTDTQYF. CDR3 coding DNA: TGCAGCGTTGGGCAGTGGGGAAGCACAGATACGCAGTATTTT.

The rearrangement links TRBV5-5 to TRBJ1-1; D is uncertain. Germline V CDR1 and CDR2: SGHKS, YYEKEE (reference sequence). Trimming pared 0 bases from V and 0 bases from J, leaving 9 bases between. The CDR3 covers 15 residues. The CDR3 region is CASSLAGRLNTEAFF. In DNA form, the CDR3 reads TGTGCCAGCAGCTTGGCTGGGCGTTTGAACACTGAAGCTTTCTTT.

CDR3 coding DNA: TGTGCCAGCAGCCAACCTGGGACCGTGCGTGATGGCTACACCTTC. Protein sequence: CASSQPGTVRDGYTF. This rearrangement joins TRBV14 to TRBJ1-2, with D perhaps matching TRBD1 (5 bases). Germline V gives CDR1 SGHDN, CDR2 FVKESK. Trimming took off 2 bases at V and 6 bases at J, with 16 bases between the two ends. This CDR3 is 15 amino acids long.

The sample holds one count of this clone. This chain connects TRBV7-2 to TRBJ2-7; 7 bases are shared with TRBD1. Germline V gene lookup returns CDR1 SGHTA and CDR2 FQGNSA. V gave up 2 bases and J gave up 0 bases; unmatched junction bases: 4. The CDR3 runs 15 residues. The CDR3 nucleotides are TGTGCCAGCAGCTTACAGGGGACAGCCTCCTACGAGCAGTACTTC. Translating gives CASSLQGTASYEQYF.

A few counts support this clone. The chain carries TRBV6-1 and TRBJ1-5; 8 nucleotides agree with TRBD1. Germline trimming cut 8 bases from V and 3 bases from J; bases unmatched to any gene: 9. Germline V gene data show CDR1 as MNHNS and CDR2 as SASEGT. The CDR3 totals 15 residues. CDR3 region: CASSSPDRANQPQHF. The CDR3 DNA reads as TGTGCCAGCTCCTCCCCGGACAGGGCCAATCAGCCCCAGCATTTT.

DNA for the CDR3: TGTGCCAGCAGCTCAGCCCAAGCCCCAGAGACCCAGTACTTC. Protein product: CASSSAQAPETQYF. V is TRBV7-6 and J is TRBJ2-5; no definite D call. Germline V gene lookup returns CDR1 SGHVS and CDR2 FNYEAQ. CDR3 size: 14 residues. Trimming removed 4 bases from V and 4 bases from J, with 13 bases in between. The full variable domain, completed using reference TRBV7-6 and TRBJ2-5, is GAGVSQSPRYKVTKRGQDVALRCDPISGHVSLYWYRQALGQGPEFLTYFNYEAQQDKSGLPNDRFSAERPEGSISTLTIQRTEQRDSAMYRCASSSAQAPETQYFGPGTRLLVL.